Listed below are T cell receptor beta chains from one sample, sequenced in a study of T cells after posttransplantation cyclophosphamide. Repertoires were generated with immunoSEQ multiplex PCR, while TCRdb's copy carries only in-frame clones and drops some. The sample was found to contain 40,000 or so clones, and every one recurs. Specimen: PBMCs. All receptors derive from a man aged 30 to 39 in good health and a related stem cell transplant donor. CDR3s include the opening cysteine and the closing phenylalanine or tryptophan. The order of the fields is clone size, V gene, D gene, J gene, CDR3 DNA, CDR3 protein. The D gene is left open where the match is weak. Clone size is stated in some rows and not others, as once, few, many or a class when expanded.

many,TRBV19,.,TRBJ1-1,TGTGCCAGTAGCGCGGGCGCGAACACTGAAGCTTTCTTT,CASSAGANTEAFF
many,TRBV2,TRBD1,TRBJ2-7,TGTGCCAGCAGGGCCCACCAGGGGGCGGGGGAGCAGTACTTC,CASRAHQGAGEQYF
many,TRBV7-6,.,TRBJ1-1,TGTGCCAGCAGCTTAGCTCCAGGGGACACTGAAGCTTTCTTT,CASSLAPGDTEAFF
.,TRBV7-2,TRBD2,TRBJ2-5,TGTGCCAGCAGCCTCCTTAGCGGGGGGCTGGAGACCCAGTACTTC,CASSLLSGGLETQYF
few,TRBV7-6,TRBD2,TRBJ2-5,TGTGCCAGCAGCTTAGTTAAACTAGCGGGCGAAGAGACCCAGTACTTC,CASSLVKLAGEETQYF
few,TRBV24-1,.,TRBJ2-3,TGTGCCACCAGTGATTTGGCGGGGGCCACAGATACGCAGTATTTT,CATSDLAGATDTQYF
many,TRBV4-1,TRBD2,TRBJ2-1,TGCGCCAGCAGCCACTTAGCGGGGGGACGGAATGAGCAGTTCTTC,CASSHLAGGRNEQFF
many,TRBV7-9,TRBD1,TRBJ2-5,TGTGCCAGCAGCCCCCGGACAGGGAAAGAGACCCAGTACTTC,CASSPRTGKETQYF
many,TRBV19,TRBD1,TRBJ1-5,TGTGCCAGTAGTAGCCCTACGGGACAGGGCTATAGCAATCAGCCCCAGCATTTT,CASSSPTGQGYSNQPQHF
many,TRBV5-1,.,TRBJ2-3,TGCGCCAGCAGCTTGGACGCCAGTGTTGCAGATACGCAGTATTTT,CASSLDASVADTQYF
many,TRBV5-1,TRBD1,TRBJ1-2,TGCGCCAGCAGCTTGGGGGACAGGGACTATGGCTACACCTTC,CASSLGDRDYGYTF
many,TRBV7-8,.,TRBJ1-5,TGTGCCAGCAGCTTAGGGCCCAGGGGATATAGCAATCAGCCCCAGCATTTT,CASSLGPRGYSNQPQHF
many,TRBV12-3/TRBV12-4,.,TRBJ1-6,TGTGCCAGCAGTCCAACGGGTGGGAATTCACCCCTCCACTTT,CASSPTGGNSPLHF
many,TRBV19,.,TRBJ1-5,TGTGCCAGTAGTATAGGGGCGGGTCAGCCCCAGCATTTT,CASSIGAGQPQHF
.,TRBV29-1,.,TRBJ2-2,TGCAGCGTGCAACCACAGGGTTCCACCGGGGAGCTGTTTTTT,CSVQPQGSTGELFF
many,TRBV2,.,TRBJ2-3,TGTGCCAGCAGTGAAAAGGTGGGCGGGGTGGGCACAGATACGCAGTATTTT,CASSEKVGGVGTDTQYF
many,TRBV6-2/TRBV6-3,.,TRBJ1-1,TGTGCCAGCAGAAATCAGGGTGGTGCTGAAGCTTTCTTT,CASRNQGGAEAFF